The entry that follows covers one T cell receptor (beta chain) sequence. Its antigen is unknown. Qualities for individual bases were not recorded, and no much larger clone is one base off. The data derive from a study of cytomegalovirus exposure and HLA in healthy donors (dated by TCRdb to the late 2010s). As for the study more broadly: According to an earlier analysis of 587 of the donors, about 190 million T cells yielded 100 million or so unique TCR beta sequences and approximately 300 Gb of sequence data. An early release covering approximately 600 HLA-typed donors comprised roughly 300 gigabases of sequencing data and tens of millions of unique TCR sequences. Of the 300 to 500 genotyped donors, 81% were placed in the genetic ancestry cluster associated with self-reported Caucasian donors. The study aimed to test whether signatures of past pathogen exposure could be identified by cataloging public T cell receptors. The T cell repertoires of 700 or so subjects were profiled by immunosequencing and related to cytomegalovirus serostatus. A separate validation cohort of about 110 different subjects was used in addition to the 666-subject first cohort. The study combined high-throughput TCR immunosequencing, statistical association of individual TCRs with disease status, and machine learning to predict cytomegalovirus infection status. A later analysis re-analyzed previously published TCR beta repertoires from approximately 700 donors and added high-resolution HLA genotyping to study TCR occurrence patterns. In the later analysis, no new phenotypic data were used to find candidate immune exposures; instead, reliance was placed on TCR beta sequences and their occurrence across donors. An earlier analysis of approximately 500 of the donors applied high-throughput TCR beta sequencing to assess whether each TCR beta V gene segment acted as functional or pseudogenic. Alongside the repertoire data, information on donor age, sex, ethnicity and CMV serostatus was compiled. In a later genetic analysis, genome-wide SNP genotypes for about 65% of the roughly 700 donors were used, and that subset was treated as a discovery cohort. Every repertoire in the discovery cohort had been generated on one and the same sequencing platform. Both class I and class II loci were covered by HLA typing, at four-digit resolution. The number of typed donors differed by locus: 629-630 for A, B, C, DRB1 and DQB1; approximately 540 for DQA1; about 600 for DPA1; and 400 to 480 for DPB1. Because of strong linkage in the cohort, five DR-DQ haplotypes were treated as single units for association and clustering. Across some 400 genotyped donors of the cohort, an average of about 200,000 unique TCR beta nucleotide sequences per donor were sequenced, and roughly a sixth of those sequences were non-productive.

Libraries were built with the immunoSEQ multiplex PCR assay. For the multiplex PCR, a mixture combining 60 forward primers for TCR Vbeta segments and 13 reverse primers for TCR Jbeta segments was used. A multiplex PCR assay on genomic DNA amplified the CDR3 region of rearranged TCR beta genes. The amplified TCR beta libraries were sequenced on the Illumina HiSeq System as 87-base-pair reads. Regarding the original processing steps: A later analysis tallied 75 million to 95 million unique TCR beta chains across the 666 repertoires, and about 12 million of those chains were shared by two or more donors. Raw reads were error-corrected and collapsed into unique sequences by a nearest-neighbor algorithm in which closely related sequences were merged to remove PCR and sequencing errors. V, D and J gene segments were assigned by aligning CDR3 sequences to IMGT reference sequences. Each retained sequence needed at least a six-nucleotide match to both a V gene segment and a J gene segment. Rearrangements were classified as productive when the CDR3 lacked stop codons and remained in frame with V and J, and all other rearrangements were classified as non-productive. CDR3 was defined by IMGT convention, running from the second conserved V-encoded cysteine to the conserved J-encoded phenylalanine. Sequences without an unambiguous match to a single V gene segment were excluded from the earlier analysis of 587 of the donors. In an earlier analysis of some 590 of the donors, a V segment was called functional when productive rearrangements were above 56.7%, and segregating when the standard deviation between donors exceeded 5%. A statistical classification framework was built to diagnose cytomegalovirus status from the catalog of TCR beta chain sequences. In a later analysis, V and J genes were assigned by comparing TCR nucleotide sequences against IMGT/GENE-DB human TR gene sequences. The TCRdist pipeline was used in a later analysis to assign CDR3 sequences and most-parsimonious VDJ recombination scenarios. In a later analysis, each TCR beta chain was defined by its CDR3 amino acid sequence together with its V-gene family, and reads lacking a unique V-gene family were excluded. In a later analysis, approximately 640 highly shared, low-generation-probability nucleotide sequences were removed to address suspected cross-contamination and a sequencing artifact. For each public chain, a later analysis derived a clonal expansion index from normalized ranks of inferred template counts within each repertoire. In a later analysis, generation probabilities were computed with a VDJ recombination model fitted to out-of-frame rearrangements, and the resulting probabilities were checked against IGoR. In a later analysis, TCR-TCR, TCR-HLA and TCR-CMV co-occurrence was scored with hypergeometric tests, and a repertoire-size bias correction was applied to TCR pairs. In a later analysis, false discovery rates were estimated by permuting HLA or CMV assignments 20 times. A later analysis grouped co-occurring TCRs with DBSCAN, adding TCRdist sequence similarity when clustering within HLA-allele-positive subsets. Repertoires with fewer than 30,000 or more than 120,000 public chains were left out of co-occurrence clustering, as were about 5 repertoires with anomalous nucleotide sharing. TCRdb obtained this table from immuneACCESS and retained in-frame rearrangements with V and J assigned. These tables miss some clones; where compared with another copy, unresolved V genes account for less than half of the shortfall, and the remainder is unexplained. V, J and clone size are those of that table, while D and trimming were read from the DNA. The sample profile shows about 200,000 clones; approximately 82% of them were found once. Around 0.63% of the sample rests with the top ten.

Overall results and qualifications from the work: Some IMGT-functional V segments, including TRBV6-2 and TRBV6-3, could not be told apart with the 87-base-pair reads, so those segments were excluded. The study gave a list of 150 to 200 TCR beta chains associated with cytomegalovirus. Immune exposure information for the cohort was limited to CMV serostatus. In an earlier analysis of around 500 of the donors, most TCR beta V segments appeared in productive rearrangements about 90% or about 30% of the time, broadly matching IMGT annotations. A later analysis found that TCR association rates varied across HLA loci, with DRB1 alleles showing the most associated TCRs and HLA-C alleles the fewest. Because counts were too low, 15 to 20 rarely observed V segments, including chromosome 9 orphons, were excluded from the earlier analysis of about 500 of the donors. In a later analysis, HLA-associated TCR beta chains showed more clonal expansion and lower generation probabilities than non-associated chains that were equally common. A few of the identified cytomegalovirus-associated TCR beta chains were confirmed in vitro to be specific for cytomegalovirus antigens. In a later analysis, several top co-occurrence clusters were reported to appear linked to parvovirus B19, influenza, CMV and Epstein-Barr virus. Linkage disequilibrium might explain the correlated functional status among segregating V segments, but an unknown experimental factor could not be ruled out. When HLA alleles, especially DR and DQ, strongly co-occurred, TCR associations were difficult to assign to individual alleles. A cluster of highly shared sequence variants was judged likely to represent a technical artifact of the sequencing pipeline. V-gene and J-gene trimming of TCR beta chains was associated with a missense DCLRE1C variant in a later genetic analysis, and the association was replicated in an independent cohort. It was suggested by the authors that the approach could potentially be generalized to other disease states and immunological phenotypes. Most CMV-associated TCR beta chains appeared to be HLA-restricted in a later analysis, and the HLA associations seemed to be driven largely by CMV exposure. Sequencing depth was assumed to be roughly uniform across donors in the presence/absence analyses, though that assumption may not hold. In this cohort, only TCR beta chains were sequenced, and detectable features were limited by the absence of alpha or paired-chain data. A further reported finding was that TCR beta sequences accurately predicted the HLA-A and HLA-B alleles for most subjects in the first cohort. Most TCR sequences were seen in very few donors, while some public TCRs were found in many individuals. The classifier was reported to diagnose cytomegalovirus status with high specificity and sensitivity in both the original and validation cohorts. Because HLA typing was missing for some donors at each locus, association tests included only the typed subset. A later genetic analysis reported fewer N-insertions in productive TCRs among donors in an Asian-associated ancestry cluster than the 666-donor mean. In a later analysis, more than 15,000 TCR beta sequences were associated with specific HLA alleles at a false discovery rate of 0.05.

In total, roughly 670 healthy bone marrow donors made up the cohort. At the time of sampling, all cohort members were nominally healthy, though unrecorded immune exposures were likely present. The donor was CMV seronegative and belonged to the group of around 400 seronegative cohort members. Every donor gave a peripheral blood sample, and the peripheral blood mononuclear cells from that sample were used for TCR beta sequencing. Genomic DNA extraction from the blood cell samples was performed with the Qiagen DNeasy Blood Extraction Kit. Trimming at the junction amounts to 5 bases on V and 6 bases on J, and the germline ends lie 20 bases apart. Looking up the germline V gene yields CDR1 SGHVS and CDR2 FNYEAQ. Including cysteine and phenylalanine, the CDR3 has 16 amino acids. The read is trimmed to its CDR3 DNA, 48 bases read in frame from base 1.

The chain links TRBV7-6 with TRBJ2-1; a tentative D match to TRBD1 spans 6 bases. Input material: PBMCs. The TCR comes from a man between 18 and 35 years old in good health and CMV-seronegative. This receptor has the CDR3 CASSPTGIVGFNEQFF. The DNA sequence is TGTGCCAGCAGCCCAACAGGGATAGTAGGTTTCAATGAGCAGTTCTTC.